This is a list of T cell receptor beta chains from one sample in a study of tumor-infiltrating lymphocytes in localized non-small cell lung cancer. Libraries were prepared by immunoSEQ multiplex PCR; TCRdb keeps only in-frame clonotypes and omits some of them. The repertoire holds 15,000 to 20,000 clones, with more than 75% as singletons. Specimen: uninvolved lung tissue not adjacent to the tumor. Receptors originate from a human donor with non-small cell lung cancer. Each CDR3 is given with its conserved first and last residue. The order of the fields is J gene, D gene, clone size, V gene, CDR3 protein, CDR3 DNA. A D gene is named only where the DNA matches it firmly. Rows may omit the clone size; those that give it use once, few, many or a size class.

J gene: TRBJ2-1
D gene: TRBD2
clone size: NA
V gene: TRBV5-1
CDR3 protein: CASSLDAGGNYNEQFF
CDR3 DNA: TGCGCCAGCAGCTTGGATGCGGGAGGGAACTACAATGAGCAGTTCTTC

J gene: TRBJ1-1
D gene: NA
clone size: NA
V gene: TRBV6-4
CDR3 protein: CASSPGGQPTEAFF
CDR3 DNA: TGTGCCAGCTCCCCTGGGGGGCAGCCCACTGAAGCTTTCTTT

J gene: TRBJ2-7
D gene: NA
clone size: NA
V gene: TRBV6-6
CDR3 protein: CASRSPSADYEQYF
CDR3 DNA: TGTGCCAGCAGATCCCCTAGCGCGGACTACGAGCAGTACTTC

J gene: TRBJ1-2
D gene: TRBD1
clone size: NA
V gene: TRBV5-1
CDR3 protein: CASSVETGTYGYTF
CDR3 DNA: TGCGCCAGCAGCGTGGAGACAGGGACCTATGGCTACACCTTC

J gene: TRBJ2-7
D gene: NA
clone size: NA
V gene: TRBV11-2
CDR3 protein: CASSLWGYIYEQYF
CDR3 DNA: TGTGCCAGCAGCCTCTGGGGGTACATCTACGAGCAGTACTTC

J gene: TRBJ2-5
D gene: NA
clone size: once
V gene: TRBV7-2
CDR3 protein: CASGLLRQETQYF
CDR3 DNA: TGTGCCAGCGGCCTTCTTCGCCAAGAGACCCAGTACTTC

J gene: TRBJ1-1
D gene: TRBD1
clone size: few
V gene: TRBV27
CDR3 protein: CASSLKGANTEAFF
CDR3 DNA: TGTGCCAGCAGTTTAAAGGGGGCGAACACTGAAGCTTTCTTT

J gene: TRBJ2-7
D gene: TRBD1
clone size: medium-sized
V gene: TRBV13
CDR3 protein: CASSLDRGNYEQYF
CDR3 DNA: TGTGCCAGCAGCCTGGACAGGGGCAACTACGAGCAGTACTTC

J gene: TRBJ2-3
D gene: TRBD2
clone size: NA
V gene: TRBV29-1
CDR3 protein: CSVEGRVGLAGDTQYF
CDR3 DNA: TGCAGCGTTGAAGGCCGGGTGGGACTAGCAGGCGATACGCAGTATTTT

J gene: TRBJ2-7
D gene: TRBD1
clone size: NA
V gene: TRBV2
CDR3 protein: CASSEDGTEVYEQYF
CDR3 DNA: TGTGCCAGCAGTGAAGACGGGACAGAGGTCTACGAGCAGTACTTC

J gene: TRBJ1-4
D gene: NA
clone size: NA
V gene: TRBV27
CDR3 protein: CASSRGGRGSEKLFF
CDR3 DNA: TGTGCCAGCAGCCGCGGTGGGAGGGGCAGTGAAAAACTGTTTTTT

J gene: TRBJ2-7
D gene: NA
clone size: NA
V gene: TRBV5-5
CDR3 protein: CASRLILGSSHSYEQYF
CDR3 DNA: TGTGCCAGCAGGCTAATCCTAGGGTCTTCCCACTCCTACGAGCAGTACTTC

J gene: TRBJ2-1
D gene: NA
clone size: few
V gene: TRBV30
CDR3 protein: CAWDLSYNEQFF
CDR3 DNA: TGTGCCTGGGACCTCTCCTACAATGAGCAGTTCTTC

J gene: TRBJ1-5
D gene: TRBD1
clone size: medium-sized
V gene: TRBV5-5
CDR3 protein: CASSLGQGDQPQHF
CDR3 DNA: TGTGCCAGCAGTCTGGGACAGGGGGATCAGCCCCAGCATTTT

J gene: TRBJ2-2
D gene: TRBD2
clone size: NA
V gene: TRBV5-1
CDR3 protein: CASSPGGGSSSGELFF
CDR3 DNA: TGCGCCAGCAGCCCCGGGGGGGGTTCCAGTTCCGGGGAGCTGTTTTTT

J gene: TRBJ2-1
D gene: TRBD1
clone size: NA
V gene: TRBV5-6
CDR3 protein: CASSSGDRAEFF
CDR3 DNA: TGTGCCAGCAGCTCAGGGGACAGGGCTGAATTCTTC

J gene: TRBJ1-4
D gene: NA
clone size: NA
V gene: TRBV10-2
CDR3 protein: CASSEVNSWEEKLFF
CDR3 DNA: TGCGCCAGCAGTGAGGTAAACAGTTGGGAAGAAAAACTGTTTTTT

J gene: TRBJ1-1
D gene: NA
clone size: NA
V gene: TRBV6-1
CDR3 protein: CASSGFPGRRGLNTEAFF
CDR3 DNA: TGTGCCAGCAGTGGCTTCCCAGGACGACGTGGGCTCAACACTGAAGCTTTCTTT

J gene: TRBJ1-2
D gene: NA
clone size: NA
V gene: TRBV15
CDR3 protein: CATSLQLLHGYTF
CDR3 DNA: TGTGCCACCAGTCTGCAGCTATTACATGGCTACACCTTC

J gene: TRBJ2-3
D gene: NA
clone size: NA
V gene: TRBV10-3
CDR3 protein: CAIAPSSVTGTDTQYF
CDR3 DNA: TGTGCCATCGCTCCCAGTTCTGTTACGGGCACAGATACGCAGTATTTT

J gene: TRBJ2-7
D gene: TRBD2
clone size: NA
V gene: TRBV7-2
CDR3 protein: CASSLVALAEYEQYF
CDR3 DNA: TGTGCCAGCAGCTTAGTCGCACTAGCGGAATACGAGCAGTACTTC

J gene: TRBJ2-2
D gene: NA
clone size: NA
V gene: TRBV9
CDR3 protein: CASSVMQVATGELFF
CDR3 DNA: TGTGCCAGCAGCGTAATGCAGGTGGCCACCGGGGAGCTGTTTTTT